These T cell receptor beta chains were read from a single sample in a study of shared clonotypes between healthy human individuals. Clones were read by immunoSEQ multiplex PCR, and TCRdb kept only the in-frame ones, dropping some. The table records around 990,000 clones, approximately 77% of them present only once. Sequences were obtained from memory CD4+ T cells from PBMCs. The source of these receptors is a man younger than 30 in good health. Some clones in this sample may be carry-over from other donors' samples. CDR3s include the opening cysteine and the closing phenylalanine or tryptophan. A D gene is named only where the DNA matches it firmly. Only part of the rows carry a size: once, few, many, or a class if the clone is expanded.

TRBV6-1	-	-	15	TRBJ2-2	CASSEARRYTGELFF	TGTGCCAGCAGTGAAGCCAGGCGGTATACCGGGGAGCTGTTTTTT
TRBV7-2	TRBD2	-	17	TRBJ2-3	CASSLGSSGIGTDTQYF	TGTGCCAGCAGCTTGGGCTCTAGCGGGATCGGCACAGATACGCAGTATTTT
TRBV5-4	-	once	15	TRBJ2-2	CASSLGGASTGELFF	TGTGCCAGCAGCTTGGGCGGGGCGAGCACCGGGGAGCTGTTTTTT
TRBV5-4	-	-	15	TRBJ2-3	CASRGRVAASDTQYF	TGTGCCAGCAGGGGACGTGTCGCGGCCTCAGATACGCAGTATTTT
TRBV5-1	TRBD2	-	15	TRBJ2-3	CASSWGREGTDTQYF	TGCGCCAGTAGCTGGGGGAGGGAGGGAACAGATACGCAGTATTTT
TRBV4-1	-	-	15	TRBJ2-7	CASSQAYGQISEQYF	TGCGCCAGCAGCCAAGCGTACGGGCAAATTAGCGAGCAGTACTTC
TRBV28	-	-	16	TRBJ2-3	CASSLNSWQATDTQYF	TGTGCCAGCAGTTTAAATTCTTGGCAAGCCACAGATACGCAGTATTTT
TRBV28	-	-	13	TRBJ2-1	CASSSHGYNEQFF	TGTGCCAGCAGTTCCCACGGCTACAATGAGCAGTTCTTC
TRBV27	TRBD1	once	15	TRBJ1-5	CASSLLQGARQPQHF	TGTGCCAGCAGTTTATTACAGGGGGCAAGGCAGCCCCAGCATTTT
TRBV5-1	TRBD1	-	13	TRBJ1-1	CASSGQGPDEAFF	TGCGCCAGCAGCGGACAGGGGCCGGATGAAGCTTTCTTT
TRBV15	TRBD1	-	15	TRBJ2-2	CATTKDRGWTGELFF	TGTGCCACCACCAAGGACAGGGGGTGGACCGGGGAGCTGTTTTTT
TRBV20-1	TRBD1	-	11	TRBJ1-2	CSASYRGGYTF	TGCAGTGCTAGTTACAGGGGTGGCTACACCTTC
TRBV30	-	-	12	TRBJ1-4	CAWSRLREKLFF	TGTGCCTGGAGTAGGTTGCGGGAAAAACTGTTTTTT
TRBV4-3	-	-	14	TRBJ2-6	CASSQEPGANVLTF	TGCGCCAGCAGCCAAGAACCAGGGGCCAACGTCCTGACTTTC
TRBV16	-	-	15	TRBJ1-1	CASSPGGQRNTEAFF	TGTGCCAGCAGCCCCGGGGGTCAGAGGAACACTGAAGCTTTCTTT
TRBV4-1	TRBD1	-	17	TRBJ2-3	CASSQRGQGGTTDTQYF	TGCGCCAGCAGCCAAAGGGGACAGGGCGGGACCACAGATACGCAGTATTTT
TRBV5-5	-	-	13	TRBJ1-2	CASGLLGGYGYTF	TGTGCCAGCGGCTTACTAGGGGGCTATGGCTACACCTTC
TRBV30	TRBD1	-	13	TRBJ1-2	CALSEQNRGGYTF	TGTGCCCTGTCGGAGCAGAACAGGGGAGGCTACACCTTC
TRBV29-1	-	-	11	TRBJ2-7	CSAQGSYEQYF	TGCAGTGCACAGGGATCCTACGAGCAGTACTTC
TRBV7-6	-	once	15	TRBJ1-1	CASSRNREVNTEAFF	TGTGCCAGCAGCCGCAACAGGGAGGTGAACACTGAAGCTTTCTTT
TRBV28	-	-	12	TRBJ1-2	CASSRTPNGYTF	TGTGCCAGCAGTCGCACACCAAATGGCTACACCTTC
TRBV29-1	TRBD1	-	13	TRBJ1-5	CSVEGQGGQPQHF	TGCAGCGTTGAGGGACAGGGGGGTCAGCCCCAGCATTTT
TRBV27	TRBD1	-	15	TRBJ1-3	CASSQYRDRGNTIYF	TGTGCCAGCAGTCAATACCGGGACAGAGGAAACACCATATATTTT
TRBV5-6	-	-	14	TRBJ2-3	CASSSASGTDTQYF	TGTGCCAGCAGCTCGGCTAGCGGCACAGATACGCAGTATTTT
TRBV9	-	-	12	TRBJ2-2	CASSVGLGELFF	TGTGCCAGCAGCGTAGGGTTAGGGGAGCTGTTTTTT
TRBV29-1	TRBD1	-	13	TRBJ2-7	CSVAGQLSYEQYF	TGCAGCGTTGCGGGACAGCTCAGCTACGAGCAGTACTTC
TRBV5-1	-	-	15	TRBJ1-1	CASSLEPQGWPLSFF	TGCGCCAGCAGCTTGGAACCCCAGGGGTGGCCGTTGTCTTTCTTT
TRBV6-5	-	-	12	TRBJ2-1	CASSPGWNEQFF	TGTGCCAGCAGCCCAGGGTGGAATGAGCAGTTCTTC
TRBV28	TRBD2	few	14	TRBJ2-2	CASRWEGMAGELFF	TGTGCCAGCAGATGGGAGGGGATGGCCGGGGAGCTGTTTTTT